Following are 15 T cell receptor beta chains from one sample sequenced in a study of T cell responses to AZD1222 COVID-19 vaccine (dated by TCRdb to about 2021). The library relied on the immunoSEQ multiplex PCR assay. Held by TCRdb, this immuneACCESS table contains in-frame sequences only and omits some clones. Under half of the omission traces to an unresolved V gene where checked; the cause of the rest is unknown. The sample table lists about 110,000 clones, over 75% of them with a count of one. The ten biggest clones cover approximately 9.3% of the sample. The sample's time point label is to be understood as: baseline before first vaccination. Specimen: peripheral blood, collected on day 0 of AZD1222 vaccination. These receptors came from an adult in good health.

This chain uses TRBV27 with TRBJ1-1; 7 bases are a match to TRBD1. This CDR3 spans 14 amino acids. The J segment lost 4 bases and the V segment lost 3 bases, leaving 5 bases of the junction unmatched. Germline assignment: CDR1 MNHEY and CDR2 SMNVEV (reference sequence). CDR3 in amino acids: CASSFRTGGTEAFF. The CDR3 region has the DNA TGTGCCAGCAGTTTCCGGACAGGAGGCACTGAAGCTTTCTTT.

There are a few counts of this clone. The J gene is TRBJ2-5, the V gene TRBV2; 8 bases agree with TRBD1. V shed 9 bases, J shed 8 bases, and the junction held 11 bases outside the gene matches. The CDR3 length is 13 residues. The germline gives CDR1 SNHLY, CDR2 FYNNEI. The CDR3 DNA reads TGTGCCAGAGAAAACCAGGACAGGGCAACCCAGTACTTC. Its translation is CARENQDRATQYF.

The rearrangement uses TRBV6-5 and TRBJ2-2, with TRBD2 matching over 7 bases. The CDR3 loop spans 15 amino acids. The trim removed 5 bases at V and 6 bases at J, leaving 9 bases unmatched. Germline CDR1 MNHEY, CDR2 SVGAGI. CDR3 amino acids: CASSPGGPPSGELFF. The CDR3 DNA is TGTGCCAGCAGTCCGGGGGGACCTCCCTCCGGGGAGCTGTTTTTT.

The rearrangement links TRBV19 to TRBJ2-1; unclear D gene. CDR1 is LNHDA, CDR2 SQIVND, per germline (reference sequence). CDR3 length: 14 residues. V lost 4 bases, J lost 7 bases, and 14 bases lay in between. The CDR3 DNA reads TGTGCCAGTAGTAGGTTCCGGAACGTTAATGAGCAGTTCTTC. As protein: CASSRFRNVNEQFF.

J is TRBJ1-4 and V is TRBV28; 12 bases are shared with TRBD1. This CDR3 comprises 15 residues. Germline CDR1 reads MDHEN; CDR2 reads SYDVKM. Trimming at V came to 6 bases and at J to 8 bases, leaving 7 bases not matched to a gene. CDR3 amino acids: CASSYWGTGGEKLFF. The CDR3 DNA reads TGTGCCAGCAGCTATTGGGGGACAGGGGGCGAAAAACTGTTTTTT.

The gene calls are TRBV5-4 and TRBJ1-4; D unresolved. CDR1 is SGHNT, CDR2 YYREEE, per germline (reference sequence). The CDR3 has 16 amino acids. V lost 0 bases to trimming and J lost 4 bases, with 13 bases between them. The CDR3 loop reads CASSLGGRPLNEKLFF. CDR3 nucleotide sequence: TGTGCCAGCAGCTTGGGAGGCCGACCCCTTAATGAAAAACTGTTTTTT.

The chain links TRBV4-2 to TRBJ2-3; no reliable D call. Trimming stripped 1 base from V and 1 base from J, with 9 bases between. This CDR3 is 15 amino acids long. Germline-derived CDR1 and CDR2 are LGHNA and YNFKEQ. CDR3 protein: CASSQGILGTDTQYF. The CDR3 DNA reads TGTGCCAGCAGCCAAGGCATTTTAGGCACAGATACGCAGTATTTT.

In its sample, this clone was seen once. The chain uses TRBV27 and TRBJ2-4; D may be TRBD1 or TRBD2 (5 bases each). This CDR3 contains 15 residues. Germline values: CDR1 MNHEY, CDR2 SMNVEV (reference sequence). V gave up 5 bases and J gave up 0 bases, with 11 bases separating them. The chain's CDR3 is CASSPGGSAKNIQYF. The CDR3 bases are TGTGCCAGCAGTCCTGGGGGATCAGCCAAAAACATTCAGTACTTC.

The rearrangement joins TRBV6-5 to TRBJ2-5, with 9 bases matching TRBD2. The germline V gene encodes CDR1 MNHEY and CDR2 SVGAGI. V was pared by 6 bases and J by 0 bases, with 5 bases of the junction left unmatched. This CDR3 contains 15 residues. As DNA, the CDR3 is TGTGCCAGCAGCTTAGCGGGGGCCTACCAAGAGACCCAGTACTTC. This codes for CASSLAGAYQETQYF.

CDR3 DNA sequence: TGTGCCAGTAACCCGGGGAATTCACCCCTCCACTTT. It specifies CASNPGNSPLHF. V usage is TRBV19 and J usage is TRBJ1-6; no reliable D call. The V end lost 7 bases, the J end lost 7 bases, and 8 bases lay between the germline ends. CDR3 size: 12 residues. Germline CDR1 and CDR2: LNHDA and SQIVND (reference sequence). The complete variable domain, with remaining parts taken from reference TRBV19 and TRBJ1-6, reads DGGITQSPKYLFRKEGQNVTLSCEQNLNHDAMYWYRQDPGQGLRLIYYSQIVNDFQKGDIAEGYSVSREKKESFPLTVTSAQKNPTAFYLCASNPGNSPLHFGNGTRLTVT.

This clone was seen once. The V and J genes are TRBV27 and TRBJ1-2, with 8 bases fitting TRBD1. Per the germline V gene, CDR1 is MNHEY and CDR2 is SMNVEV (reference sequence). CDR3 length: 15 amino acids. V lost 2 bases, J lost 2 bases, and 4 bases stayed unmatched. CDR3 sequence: CASSLTWTGNYGYTF. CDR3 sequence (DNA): TGTGCCAGCAGTTTAACGTGGACAGGGAACTATGGCTACACCTTC.

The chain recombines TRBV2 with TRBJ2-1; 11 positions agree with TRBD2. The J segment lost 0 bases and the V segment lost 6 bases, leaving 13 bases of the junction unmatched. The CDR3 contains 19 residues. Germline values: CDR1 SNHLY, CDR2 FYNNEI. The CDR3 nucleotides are TGTGCCAGCAGATTGCGGACTAGCGGGTCAGCGAGCTCCTACAATGAGCAGTTCTTC. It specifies CASRLRTSGSASSYNEQFF.

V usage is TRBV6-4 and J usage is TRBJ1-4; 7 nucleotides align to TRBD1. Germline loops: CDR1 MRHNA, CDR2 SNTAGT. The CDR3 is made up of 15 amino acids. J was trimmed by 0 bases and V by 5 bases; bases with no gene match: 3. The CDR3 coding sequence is TGTGCCAGCAGTTGGGACAGCGCAACTAATGAAAAACTGTTTTTT. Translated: CASSWDSATNEKLFF.

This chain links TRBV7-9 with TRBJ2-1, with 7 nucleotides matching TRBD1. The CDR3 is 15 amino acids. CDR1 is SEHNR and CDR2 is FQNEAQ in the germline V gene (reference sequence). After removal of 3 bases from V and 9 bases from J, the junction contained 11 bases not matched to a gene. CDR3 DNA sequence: TGTGCCAGCAGCTTGGAGATGACAGGGTACGGTGAGCAGTTCTTC. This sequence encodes CASSLEMTGYGEQFF.

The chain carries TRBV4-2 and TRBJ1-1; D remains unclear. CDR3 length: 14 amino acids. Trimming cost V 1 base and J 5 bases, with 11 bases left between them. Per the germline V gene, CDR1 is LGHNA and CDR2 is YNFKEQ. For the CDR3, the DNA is TGTGCCAGCAGCCAAGCTTCGAGGGAGACTGAAGCTTTCTTT. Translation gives CASSQASRETEAFF.